Listed below are T cell receptor beta chains from one sample, sequenced in a study of control samples from healthy donors and cancer patients. TCRdb keeps only in-frame clones here, not all; method: immunoSEQ multiplex PCR. The sample shows 90,000 to 100,000 clones, 79% of them seen only once. The sequencing sample was made of blood. The receptors here all came from a woman aged 25-40 years in good health. Both conserved end residues are part of each CDR3. The D gene is left open where the match is weak.

>.|TRBJ2-2|TRBV9
CASSPRGDTGELFF
>.|TRBJ1-5|TRBV4-1
CASSQEGGNSNQPQHF
>TRBD1|TRBJ1-2|TRBV19
CASSFPGQGYYGYTF
>.|TRBJ2-3|TRBV2
CASTPGQFTDTQYF
>.|TRBJ1-1|TRBV12-3/TRBV12-4
CASTLRPNTEAFF
>.|TRBJ2-4|TRBV4-3
CASSQTGAAKNIQYF
>.|TRBJ1-5|TRBV7-2
CASSLGLGRGQPQHF
>TRBD1|TRBJ1-2|TRBV4-3
CASSQGEGDRAVYGYTF
>.|TRBJ1-5|TRBV12-5
CASGKDSFNQPQHF
>.|TRBJ2-7|TRBV30
CAWMAGTAYEQYF
>.|TRBJ2-7|TRBV7-2
CASSLRGRTSYEQYF
>.|TRBJ1-1|TRBV19
CASRKQMGNTEAFF
>TRBD2|TRBJ2-3|TRBV13
CASSFKTSGFTDTQYF
>.|TRBJ1-2|TRBV4-3
CASSQAQGGANYGYTF
>.|TRBJ1-3|TRBV3-1/TRBV3-2
CASSQWEGSGNTIYF
>TRBD1|TRBJ1-2|TRBV5-1
CASSLTQGSYGYTF